Listed below are T cell receptor beta chains from one sample, sequenced in a study of vaccination and CD4 T cells after COVID-19. TCRdb recomputed calls from the PCR reads with MiXCR, one row per CDR3 protein. The sample shows about 9,600 distinct CDR3 sequences, 20% to 30% of them seen only once. The antigens these receptors bind are not known. This sample comprised CD4+ T cells from blood, cultured in vitro, obtained after SARS-CoV-2 vaccination. These receptors all come from a human donor who had recovered from COVID-19. Both conserved end residues are trimmed from each CDR3. Each record gives: clone size, V gene, J gene, D gene, CDR3 protein. D genes are given only for firm matches. Only some rows state a clone size, as once, few, many or a class for expanded clones.

>medium-sized|TRBV20-1|TRBJ2-4|.
SARVVGQSLALQY
>.|TRBV7-2|TRBJ2-7|.
ASSPALPGAYEQY
>few|TRBV20-1|TRBJ2-7|.
SARGGESYEQY
>.|TRBV25-1|TRBJ1-2|.
ASRDGPHHGYT
>.|TRBV18|TRBJ2-3|TRBD1
ASSWDRGTDTQY
>few|TRBV28|TRBJ1-6|TRBD1
ASRPSTGVASPLH
>.|TRBV6-1|TRBJ2-7|.
ASSEEWIGAGFYEQY
>few|TRBV5-1|TRBJ1-2|.
ASSITGGGGYT
>few|TRBV27|TRBJ1-5|.
ASRDRLYSNQPQH
>few|TRBV7-2|TRBJ2-3|TRBD2
ASSLGGRSTDTQY
>few|TRBV7-9|TRBJ2-1|TRBD2
ASSQSGLGYEQF
>.|TRBV11-2|TRBJ2-1|TRBD2
ASSLVSGDNEQF
>.|TRBV5-1|TRBJ1-1|TRBD1
ASSTGGTGLNTEAF
>few|TRBV20-1|TRBJ2-5|.
SARATQY
>.|TRBV28|TRBJ1-5|.
ASSGGTVSNQPQH
>.|TRBV6-2/TRBV6-3|TRBJ1-1|.
ASSYPGPREAF
>.|TRBV2|TRBJ2-7|.
ASNRLGEQY
>once|TRBV6-2/TRBV6-3|TRBJ2-7|.
ASSYSTYEQY
>.|TRBV6-1|TRBJ2-3|.
ASGKWGGITDTQY
>.|TRBV28|TRBJ2-3|.
ASSLGPFPGADTQY
>few|TRBV20-1|TRBJ1-1|TRBD1
SAMGQDNTEAF
>medium-sized|TRBV6-1|TRBJ2-5|TRBD1
ASRRLTGSGETQY
>.|TRBV19|TRBJ1-5|.
ASSIARDWGNQPQH
>.|TRBV19|TRBJ1-5|.
ASSIRGVGNQPQH
>.|TRBV6-5|TRBJ2-7|TRBD2
ASSWGLAGAYEQY
>.|TRBV7-9|TRBJ2-3|TRBD1
ASSLRGTGASDTQY